The entry below describes one T cell receptor beta chain. The record originates from a study of blood T cell repertoires in COVID-19. V was pared by 5 bases and J by 0 bases, with 3 bases of the junction left unmatched. The CDR3 extends over 15 amino acids. Germline V gene lookup returns CDR1 MNHEY and CDR2 SMNVEV (reference sequence). Some clones are missing from TCRdb's copy, which holds only in-frame ones; the method was immunoSEQ multiplex PCR. Among approximately 210,000 clones listed, roughly nine tenths were seen once. The clonotype originates from a woman between 65 and 79 years old with acute or convalescent COVID-19. The rearrangement links TRBV27 to TRBJ2-2; TRBD1 aligns across 7 bases. The sample was peripheral blood. The CDR3 DNA sequence: TGTGCCAGCAGTCTAGGGACAGCGAACACCGGGGAGCTGTTTTTT. It yields the protein CASSLGTANTGELFF.